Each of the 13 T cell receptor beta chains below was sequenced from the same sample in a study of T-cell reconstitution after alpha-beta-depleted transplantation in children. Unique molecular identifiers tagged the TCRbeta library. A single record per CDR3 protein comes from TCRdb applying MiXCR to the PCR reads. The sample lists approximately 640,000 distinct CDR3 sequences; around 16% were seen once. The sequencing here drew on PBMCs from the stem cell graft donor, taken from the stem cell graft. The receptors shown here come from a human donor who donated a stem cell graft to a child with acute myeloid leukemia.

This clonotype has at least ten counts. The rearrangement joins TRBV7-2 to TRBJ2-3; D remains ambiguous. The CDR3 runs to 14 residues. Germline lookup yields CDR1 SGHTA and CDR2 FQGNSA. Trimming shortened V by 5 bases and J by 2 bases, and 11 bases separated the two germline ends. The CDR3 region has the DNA TGTGCCAGCAGCCGCAGCCGGTTCACAGATACGCAGTATTTT. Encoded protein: CASSRSRFTDTQYF.

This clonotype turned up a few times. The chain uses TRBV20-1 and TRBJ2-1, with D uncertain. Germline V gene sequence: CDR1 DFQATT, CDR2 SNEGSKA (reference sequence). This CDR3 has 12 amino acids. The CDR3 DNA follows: TGCAGCGCCCGCGAGGACTACAATGAGCAGTTCTTC. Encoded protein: CSAREDYNEQFF.

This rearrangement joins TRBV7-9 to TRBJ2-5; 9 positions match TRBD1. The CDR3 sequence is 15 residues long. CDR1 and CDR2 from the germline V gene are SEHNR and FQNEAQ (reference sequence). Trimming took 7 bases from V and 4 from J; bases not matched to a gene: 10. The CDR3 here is CASTPETGGTETQYF. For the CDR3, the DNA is TGTGCCAGCACCCCCGAGACAGGGGGTACAGAGACCCAGTACTTC. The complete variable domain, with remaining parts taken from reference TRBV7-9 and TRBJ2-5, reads DTGVSQNPRHKITKRGQNVTFRCDPISEHNRLYWYRQTLGQGPEFLTYFQNEAQLEKSRLLSDRFSAERPKGSFSTLEIQRTEQGDSAMYLCASTPETGGTETQYFGPGTRLLVL.

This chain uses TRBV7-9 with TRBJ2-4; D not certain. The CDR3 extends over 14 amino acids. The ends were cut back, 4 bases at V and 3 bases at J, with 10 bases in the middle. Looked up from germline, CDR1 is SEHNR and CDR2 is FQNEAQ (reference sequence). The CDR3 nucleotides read TGTGCCAGCAGCTCCCCCCTGGACAAAAACATTCAGTACTTC. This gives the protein CASSSPLDKNIQYF. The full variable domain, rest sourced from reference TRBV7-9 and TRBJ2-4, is DTGVSQNPRHKITKRGQNVTFRCDPISEHNRLYWYRQTLGQGPEFLTYFQNEAQLEKSRLLSDRFSAERPKGSFSTLEIQRTEQGDSAMYLCASSSPLDKNIQYFGAGTRLSVL.

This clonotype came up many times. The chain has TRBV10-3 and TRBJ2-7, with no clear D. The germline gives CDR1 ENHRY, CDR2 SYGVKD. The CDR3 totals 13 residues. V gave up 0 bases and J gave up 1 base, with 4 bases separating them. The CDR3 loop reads CAISESQSYEQYF. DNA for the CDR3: TGTGCCATCAGTGAGTCCCAGTCCTACGAGCAGTACTTC.

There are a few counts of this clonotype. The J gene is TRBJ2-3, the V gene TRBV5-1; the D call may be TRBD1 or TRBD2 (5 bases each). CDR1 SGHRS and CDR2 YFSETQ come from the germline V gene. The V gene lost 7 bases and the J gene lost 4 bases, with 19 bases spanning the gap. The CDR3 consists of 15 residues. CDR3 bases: TGCGCCAGCGGGGAAGGGACGGCCATGGCAGATACGCAGTATTTT. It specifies CASGEGTAMADTQYF.

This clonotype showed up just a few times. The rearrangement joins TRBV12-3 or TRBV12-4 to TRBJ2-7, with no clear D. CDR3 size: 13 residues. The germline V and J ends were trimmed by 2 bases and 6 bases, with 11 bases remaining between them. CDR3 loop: CASSLNPNGEQYV. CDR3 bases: TGTGCCAGCAGTTTAAACCCCAACGGCGAGCAGTACGTC.

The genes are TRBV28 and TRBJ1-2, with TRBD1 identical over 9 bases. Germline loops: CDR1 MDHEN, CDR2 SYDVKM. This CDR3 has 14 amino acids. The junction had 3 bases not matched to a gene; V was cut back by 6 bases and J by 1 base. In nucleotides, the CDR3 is TGTGCCAGCAGACAGGGGGCCCTTAACTATGGCTACACCTTC. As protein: CASRQGALNYGYTF.

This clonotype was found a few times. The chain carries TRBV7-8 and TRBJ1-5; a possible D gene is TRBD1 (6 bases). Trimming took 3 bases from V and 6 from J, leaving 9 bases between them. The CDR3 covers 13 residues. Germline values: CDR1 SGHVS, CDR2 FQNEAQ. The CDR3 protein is CASSLTGIQPQHF. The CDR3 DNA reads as TGTGCCAGCAGCTTGACAGGTATTCAGCCCCAGCATTTT. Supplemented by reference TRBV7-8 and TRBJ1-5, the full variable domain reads GAGVSQSPRYKVAKRGQDVALRCDPISGHVSLFWYQQALGQGPEFLTYFQNEAQLDKSGLPSDRFFAERPEGSVSTLKIQRTQQEDSAVYLCASSLTGIQPQHFGDGTRLSIL.

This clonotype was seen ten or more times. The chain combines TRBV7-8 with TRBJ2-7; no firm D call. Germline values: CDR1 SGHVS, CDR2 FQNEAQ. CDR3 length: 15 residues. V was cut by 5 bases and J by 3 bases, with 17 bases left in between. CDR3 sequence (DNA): TGTGCCAGCAGCCCAGGCCGATTACTCGGCTACGAGCAGTACTTC. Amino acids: CASSPGRLLGYEQYF.

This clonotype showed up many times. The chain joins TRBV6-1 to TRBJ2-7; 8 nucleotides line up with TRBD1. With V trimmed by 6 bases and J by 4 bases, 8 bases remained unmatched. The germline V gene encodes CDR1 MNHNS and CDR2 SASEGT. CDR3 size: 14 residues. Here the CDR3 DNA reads TGTGCCAGCAGGACGGACAGGGTTCAGTACGAGCAGTACTTC. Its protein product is CASRTDRVQYEQYF.

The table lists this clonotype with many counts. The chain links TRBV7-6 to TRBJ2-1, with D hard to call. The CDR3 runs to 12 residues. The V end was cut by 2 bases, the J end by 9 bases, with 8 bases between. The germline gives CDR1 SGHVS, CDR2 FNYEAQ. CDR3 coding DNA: TGTGCCAGCAGCTTAACGACGGGTGAGCAGTTCTTC. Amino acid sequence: CASSLTTGEQFF.

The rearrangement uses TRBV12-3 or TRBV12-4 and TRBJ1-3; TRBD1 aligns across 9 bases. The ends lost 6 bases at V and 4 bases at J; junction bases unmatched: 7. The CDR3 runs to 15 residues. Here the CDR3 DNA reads TGTGCCAGCAGGGCTTCCGGGACAGGGGGAAACACCATATATTTT. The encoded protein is CASRASGTGGNTIYF.